The 22 T cell receptor beta chains below all came from one sample that was sequenced in a study of OX40 agonist ivuxolimab in advanced cancers. The receptor library was made with the immunoSEQ multiplex PCR assay. The source is immuneACCESS, and TCRdb retained only in-frame sequences with V and J called. Part of the clones is not carried over; for the studies checked, unresolved V genes explain less than half of this, and the remainder is unexplained. Here the sample has tens of thousands of clones; around nine tenths occur a single time. The ten largest clonotypes hold 0.2% to 0.3% of the sample. Specimen: CD4+ or CD8+ T cells sorted from blood, collected in a trial of the OX40 agonist ivuxolimab. The receptors stem from an adult with an advanced solid tumor such as melanoma, head and neck, liver or kidney cancer.

The V gene is TRBV4-1, the J gene TRBJ1-1; D is unclear. Germline V gene data show CDR1 as MGHRA and CDR2 as YSYEKL. Trimming removed 5 bases from V and 0 bases from J, with 13 bases in between. CDR3 length: 15 residues. The CDR3 DNA reads as TGCGCCAGCAGCTTAGGACGATCCATGAACACTGAAGCTTTCTTT. It specifies CASSLGRSMNTEAFF.

The genes are TRBV18 and TRBJ2-1; either TRBD1 or TRBD2 may supply D (5 bases each). The V and J ends lost 4 bases and 6 bases respectively, with 13 bases between them. The CDR3 loop spans 14 amino acids. CDR1 is KGHSH, CDR2 LQKENI, per germline. This CDR3 reads CASSLNAGANEQFF. In DNA form, the CDR3 reads TGTGCCAGCTCACTTAACGCCGGGGCCAATGAGCAGTTCTTC.

This clone is a singleton in its sample. V is TRBV28 and J is TRBJ1-5, with a possible D match to TRBD1 (5 bases). The CDR3 has 12 residues. Trimming cost V 3 bases and J 7 bases, with 7 bases left between them. Germline loops: CDR1 MDHEN, CDR2 SYDVKM. CDR3 coding DNA: TGTGCCAGCAGTTTGTGGGGCCAGCCCCAGCATTTT. It codes for CASSLWGQPQHF.

The DNA for the CDR3 is TGTGCCAGCAGTGAAGTGGGTACTGAAGCTTTCTTT. Protein product: CASSEVGTEAFF. The rearrangement links TRBV6-1 to TRBJ1-1, with no clear D. The CDR3 has 12 amino acids. With 1 base removed from V and 5 bases from J, the gap between germline ends came to 5 bases. From germline, CDR1 is MNHNS and CDR2 SASEGT.

The chain joins TRBV2 to TRBJ2-1; D uncertain. Germline V CDR1 and CDR2: SNHLY, FYNNEI. The V end was cut by 4 bases, the J end by 2 bases, with 9 bases between. This CDR3 comprises 14 residues. The CDR3: CASSVPPAYNEQFF. The CDR3 DNA reads TGTGCCAGCAGTGTCCCACCGGCCTACAATGAGCAGTTCTTC.

The V gene is TRBV4-1, the J gene TRBJ2-1; TRBD2 agrees at 11 bases. The CDR3 is 17 residues long. Germline-derived CDR1 and CDR2 are MGHRA and YSYEKL. V was clipped by 1 base and J by 9 bases; unmatched bases: 11. CDR3 amino acids: CASSQGRYTSGSVEQFF. Here the CDR3 DNA reads TGCGCCAGCAGCCAAGGCCGATATACTAGCGGGAGTGTTGAGCAGTTCTTC.

The chain recombines TRBV27 with TRBJ1-3; tentative D call: TRBD1 (5 bases). CDR1 and CDR2 from the germline V gene are MNHEY and SMNVEV (reference sequence). The germline V and J ends were trimmed by 2 bases and 2 bases, with 10 bases remaining between them. CDR3 length equals 15 residues. CDR3 in DNA: TGTGCCAGCAGTTTACGCAGGGATACTGGAAACACCATATATTTT. Amino acids: CASSLRRDTGNTIYF.

The rearrangement links TRBV5-1 to TRBJ1-4, with a weak D call TRBD1 (6 bases). Germline-derived CDR1 and CDR2 are SGHRS and YFSETQ. CDR3 length: 16 residues. Trimming left V 0 bases short and J 3 bases short, with 12 bases between. The DNA for the CDR3 is TGCGCCAGCAGCTTGGCCGCGGGACAAGCTAATGAAAAACTGTTTTTT. The encoded protein is CASSLAAGQANEKLFF.

The V gene is TRBV14, the J gene TRBJ2-3; D may match TRBD1 or TRBD2 (5 bases each). The germline gives CDR1 SGHDN, CDR2 FVKESK. The ends were cut back, 3 bases at V and 2 bases at J, with 12 bases in the middle. The CDR3 runs 15 residues. The CDR3 loop is CASSHWDRNTDTQYF. The CDR3 DNA sequence: TGTGCCAGCAGCCATTGGGACCGCAACACAGATACGCAGTATTTT.

The chain links TRBV6-1 to TRBJ2-4; 11 bases line up with TRBD1. CDR1 and CDR2 (germline): MNHNS, SASEGT. J lost 3 bases, V lost 5 bases, and 3 bases had no gene match. The CDR3 is made up of 15 amino acids. The DNA of the CDR3 is TGTGCCAGCAGTCCCGGGACAGGGGGCAAAAACATTCAGTACTTC. Residues: CASSPGTGGKNIQYF.

V is TRBV19 and J is TRBJ1-5, with 7 bases that match TRBD1. Germline CDR1 LNHDA, CDR2 SQIVND (reference sequence). The CDR3 contains 15 residues. The V segment lost 4 bases and the J segment 0 bases; nucleotides outside the gene matches: 3. CDR3 loop: CASSRGQISNQPQHF. The DNA of the CDR3 is TGTGCCAGTAGTAGGGGACAGATTAGCAATCAGCCCCAGCATTTT.

This chain links TRBV5-1 with TRBJ1-1; D ambiguous. Trimming shortened V by 2 bases and J by 4 bases, and 9 bases separated the two germline ends. The germline V gene encodes CDR1 SGHRS and CDR2 YFSETQ. This CDR3 comprises 13 residues. CDR3 in DNA: TGCGCCAGCAGCTTTGAGGATATCACTGAAGCTTTCTTT. This codes for CASSFEDITEAFF.

Worth noting for this clone: The identical CDR3 is also encoded by other nucleotide sequences in the sample. This chain links TRBV5-4 with TRBJ2-5, with a tentative D call TRBD2 (6 bases). The CDR3 consists of 15 residues. Germline loops: CDR1 SGHNT, CDR2 YYREEE (reference sequence). The V gene lost 0 bases and the J gene lost 3 bases, with 12 bases spanning the gap. In nucleotides, the CDR3 is TGTGCCAGCAGCTTGGGGGCGGCGGGGAAAGAGACCCAGTACTTC. Encoded protein: CASSLGAAGKETQYF. The whole variable domain, remainder taken from reference TRBV5-4 and TRBJ2-5, is ETGVTQSPTHLIKTRGQQVTLRCSSQSGHNTVSWYQQALGQGPQFIFQYYREEENGRGNFPPRFSGLQFPNYSSELNVNALELDDSALYLCASSLGAAGKETQYFGPGTRLLVL.

This chain uses TRBV5-1 with TRBJ2-7; 7 positions match TRBD2. J lost 2 bases, V lost 4 bases, and 9 bases had no gene match. CDR3 length: 15 amino acids. Germline CDR1 and CDR2: SGHRS and YFSETQ. The CDR3 is CASSQSSGGTYEQYF. In DNA, the CDR3 is TGCGCCAGCAGCCAATCTAGCGGAGGGACCTACGAGCAGTACTTC.

This clone was recorded a few times. The CDR3 nucleotides read TGTGCCAGCAGCCAAAGCGGGAACACTGAAGCTTTCTTT. Translating it yields CASSQSGNTEAFF. This chain joins TRBV14 and TRBJ1-1; D uncertain. The V and J ends lost 2 bases and 1 base respectively, with 5 bases between them. CDR3 length: 13 residues. Germline assignment: CDR1 SGHDN and CDR2 FVKESK.

This chain links TRBV7-2 with TRBJ2-7; 12 positions match TRBD1. Germline lookup yields CDR1 SGHTA and CDR2 FQGNSA. This CDR3 comprises 15 residues. The junction had 11 bases not matched to a gene; V was cut back by 5 bases and J by 9 bases. DNA of the CDR3: TGTGCCAGCAGCCAGCCGGGACAGGGGGCGTCATGGCAGTACTTC. It translates to CASSQPGQGASWQYF.

As concerns this clone: The junction does not match germline at one end; this may be a read error. The genes are TRBV5-8 and TRBJ1-1; possible D gene TRBD1, 6 bases. The germline CDR1 and CDR2 sequences are SGHTS and YDEGEE. The CDR3 consists of 14 residues. The CDR3 loop reads CASILGAGNTEAFF. CDR3 in DNA: TGTGCCAGCATCTTGGGGGCGGGGAACACTGAAGCTTTCTTT.

V usage is TRBV29-1 and J usage is TRBJ1-1; a possible D gene is TRBD1 (6 bases). V was trimmed by 4 bases and J by 5 bases, leaving 17 bases between them. The CDR3 covers 14 residues. Germline lookup yields CDR1 SQVTM and CDR2 ANQGSEA. For the CDR3, the DNA is TGCAGCGTTGGATACGAAGGGGGACGGACTGAAGCTTTCTTT. Its translation: CSVGYEGGRTEAFF.

J is TRBJ2-1 and V is TRBV11-2; D remains unclear. CDR3 length: 13 residues. With 0 bases removed from V and 6 bases from J, the gap between germline ends came to 6 bases. Germline V lookup: CDR1 SGHAT, CDR2 FQNNGV. CDR3 DNA sequence: TGTGCCAGCAGCTTAGATAGAATCAATGAGCAGTTCTTC. Translated: CASSLDRINEQFF. The variable domain in full, with the rest retrieved from reference TRBV11-2 and TRBJ2-1, is EAGVAQSPRYKIIEKRQSVAFWCNPISGHATLYWYQQILGQGPKLLIQFQNNGVVDDSQLPKDRFSAERLKGVDSTLKIQPAKLEDSAVYLCASSLDRINEQFFGPGTRLTVL.

The CDR3, as DNA: TGTGCCAGTAGCCGAATCCCGGGCCAACAACTGAACACTGAAGCTTTCTTT. Protein product: CASSRIPGQQLNTEAFF. The chain recombines TRBV19 with TRBJ1-1, with no clear D. Germline V lookup: CDR1 LNHDA, CDR2 SQIVND (reference sequence). The CDR3 is 17 amino acids. Trimming shortened V by 6 bases and J by 0 bases, and 20 bases separated the two germline ends.

V and J are TRBV18 and TRBJ1-1; TRBD1 matches 8 bases. V dropped 7 bases and J dropped 4; count of bases not matched to a gene: 5. CDR1 and CDR2 from the germline V gene are KGHSH and LQKENI. This CDR3 is built from 13 residues. The DNA of the CDR3 is TGTGCCAGCTTTCCGGACAGGGCCACTGAAGCTTTCTTT. Its protein is CASFPDRATEAFF.

The rearrangement uses TRBV7-9 and TRBJ2-1; D possibly uses TRBD1 or TRBD2 (5 bases each). The CDR3 spans 14 residues. The ends were cut back, 4 bases at V and 4 bases at J, with 11 bases in the middle. Germline V gene sequence: CDR1 SEHNR, CDR2 FQNEAQ (reference sequence). CDR3 in DNA: TGTGCCAGCAGCTCGCCGGGACGTTACAATGAGCAGTTCTTC. Amino acid sequence: CASSSPGRYNEQFF.